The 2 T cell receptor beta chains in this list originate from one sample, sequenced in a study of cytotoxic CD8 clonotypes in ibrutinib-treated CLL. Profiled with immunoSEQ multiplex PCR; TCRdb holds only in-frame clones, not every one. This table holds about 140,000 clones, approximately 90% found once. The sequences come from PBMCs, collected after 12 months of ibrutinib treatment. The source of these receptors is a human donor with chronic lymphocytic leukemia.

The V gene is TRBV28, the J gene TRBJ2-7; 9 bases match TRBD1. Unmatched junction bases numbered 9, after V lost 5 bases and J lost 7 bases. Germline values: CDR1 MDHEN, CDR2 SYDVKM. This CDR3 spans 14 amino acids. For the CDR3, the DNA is TGTGCCAGCAGTCCACAGGGGGCGCGGGAAGAGCAGTACTTC. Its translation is CASSPQGAREEQYF.

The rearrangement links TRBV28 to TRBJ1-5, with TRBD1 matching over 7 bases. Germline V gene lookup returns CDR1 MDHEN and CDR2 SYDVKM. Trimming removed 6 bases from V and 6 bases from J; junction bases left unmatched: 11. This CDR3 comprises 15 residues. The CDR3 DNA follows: TGTGCCAGCAGCACAGGGGCGGGGGGCACTCAGCCCCAGCATTTT. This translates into CASSTGAGGTQPQHF.